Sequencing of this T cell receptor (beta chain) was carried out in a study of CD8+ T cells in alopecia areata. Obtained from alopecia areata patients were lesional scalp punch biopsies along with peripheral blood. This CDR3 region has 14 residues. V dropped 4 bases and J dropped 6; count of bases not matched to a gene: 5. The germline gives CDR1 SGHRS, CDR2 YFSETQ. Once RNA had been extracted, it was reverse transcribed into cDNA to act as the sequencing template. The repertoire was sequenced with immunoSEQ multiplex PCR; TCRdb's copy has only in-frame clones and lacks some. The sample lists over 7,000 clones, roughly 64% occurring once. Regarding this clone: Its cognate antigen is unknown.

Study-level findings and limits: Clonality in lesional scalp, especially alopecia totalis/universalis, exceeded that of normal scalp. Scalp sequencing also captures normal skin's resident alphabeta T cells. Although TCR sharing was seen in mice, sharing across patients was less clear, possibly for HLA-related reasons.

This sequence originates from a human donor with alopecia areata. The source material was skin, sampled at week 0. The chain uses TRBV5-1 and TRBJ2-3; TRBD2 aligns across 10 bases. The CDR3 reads CASSDPGLADTQYF. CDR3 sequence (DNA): TGCGCCAGCAGCGATCCGGGACTAGCGGATACGCAGTATTTT.